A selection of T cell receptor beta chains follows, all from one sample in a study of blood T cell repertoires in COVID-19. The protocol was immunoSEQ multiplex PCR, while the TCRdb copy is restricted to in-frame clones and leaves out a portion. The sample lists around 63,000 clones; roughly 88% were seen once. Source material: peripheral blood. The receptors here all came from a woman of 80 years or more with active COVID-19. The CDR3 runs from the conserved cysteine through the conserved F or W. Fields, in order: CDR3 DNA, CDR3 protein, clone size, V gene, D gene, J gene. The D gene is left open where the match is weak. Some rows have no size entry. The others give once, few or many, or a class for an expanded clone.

cdr3_nt: TGTGCCAGTAGGATGCCGGGACAGGGATATGGCTACACCTTC; cdr3_aa: CASRMPGQGYGYTF; clone_size: -; v_call: TRBV19; d_call: TRBD1; j_call: TRBJ1-2
cdr3_nt: TGCAGCGGCAACACCCCGGGACAGGGGGAGTTCTTC; cdr3_aa: CSGNTPGQGEFF; clone_size: once; v_call: TRBV29-1; d_call: TRBD1; j_call: TRBJ2-1
cdr3_nt: TGTGCCAGCAGAACCCCAGGAGGGGAAGAGACCCAGTACTTC; cdr3_aa: CASRTPGGEETQYF; clone_size: once; v_call: TRBV2; d_call: -; j_call: TRBJ2-5
cdr3_nt: TGTGCCAGCCGTCGGGTAGTCAAAAACATTCAGTACTTC; cdr3_aa: CASRRVVKNIQYF; clone_size: -; v_call: TRBV28; d_call: -; j_call: TRBJ2-4
cdr3_nt: TGTGCCAGCAGCCAAGATGTCGGGATTTCACCCCTCCACTTT; cdr3_aa: CASSQDVGISPLHF; clone_size: once; v_call: TRBV4-2; d_call: -; j_call: TRBJ1-6
cdr3_nt: TGTGCCAGCAGCTTAGGGGCAGGTCGATACTATGGCTACACCTTC; cdr3_aa: CASSLGAGRYYGYTF; clone_size: -; v_call: TRBV11-2; d_call: -; j_call: TRBJ1-2
cdr3_nt: TGCGCCAGCAGTTCACAGGGAAGCTATGGCTACACCTTC; cdr3_aa: CASSSQGSYGYTF; clone_size: -; v_call: TRBV4-3; d_call: -; j_call: TRBJ1-2
cdr3_nt: TGTGCCAGCAGTTTATCGGTGGCATTGGATTCACCCCTCCACTTT; cdr3_aa: CASSLSVALDSPLHF; clone_size: few; v_call: TRBV27; d_call: -; j_call: TRBJ1-6
cdr3_nt: TGTGCCAGCAGTTTCAGTCTGGACAGACAAAATGAAAAACTGTTTTTT; cdr3_aa: CASSFSLDRQNEKLFF; clone_size: -; v_call: TRBV28; d_call: -; j_call: TRBJ1-4
cdr3_nt: TGTGCCTCAAGGGCTCGACTAGCGGGGGAAGAGACCCAGTACTTC; cdr3_aa: CASRARLAGEETQYF; clone_size: once; v_call: TRBV3-1/TRBV3-2; d_call: TRBD2; j_call: TRBJ2-5
cdr3_nt: TGTGCCAGCAGTCCTCAAGGGGGCCCCGATGAGCAGTTCTTC; cdr3_aa: CASSPQGGPDEQFF; clone_size: few; v_call: TRBV6-5; d_call: TRBD1; j_call: TRBJ2-1
cdr3_nt: TGTGCCAGCATCCCGACTAGCGGGGGGAACTACGAGCAGTACTTC; cdr3_aa: CASIPTSGGNYEQYF; clone_size: -; v_call: TRBV7-2; d_call: TRBD2; j_call: TRBJ2-7
cdr3_nt: TGTGCCAGCAGCTCTATCAGCGGGGGGGTTGAGGAGCAGTTCTTC; cdr3_aa: CASSSISGGVEEQFF; clone_size: once; v_call: TRBV7-6; d_call: TRBD2; j_call: TRBJ2-1
cdr3_nt: TGTGCCAGCAGCTGGGGCGGTGGGACCTACGAGCAGTACTTC; cdr3_aa: CASSWGGGTYEQYF; clone_size: -; v_call: TRBV5-5; d_call: -; j_call: TRBJ2-7
cdr3_nt: TGCGCCAGCAGCTTGACGGGGGACACTGAAGCTTTCTTT; cdr3_aa: CASSLTGDTEAFF; clone_size: -; v_call: TRBV5-1; d_call: -; j_call: TRBJ1-1
cdr3_nt: TGCGCCAGCAGCCAAGATTGGAGGGGGCTTGACGGGAACACTGAAGCTTTCTTT; cdr3_aa: CASSQDWRGLDGNTEAFF; clone_size: few; v_call: TRBV4-3; d_call: TRBD1; j_call: TRBJ1-1
cdr3_nt: TGCGCCAGCATGAGGCAGGGGGCAGATGAGCAGTTCTTC; cdr3_aa: CASMRQGADEQFF; clone_size: -; v_call: TRBV5-1; d_call: TRBD1; j_call: TRBJ2-1
cdr3_nt: TGTGCCAGCAGCTTGGCGGGGGGGCGAGAGACCCAGTACTTC; cdr3_aa: CASSLAGGRETQYF; clone_size: -; v_call: TRBV5-4; d_call: TRBD2; j_call: TRBJ2-5
cdr3_nt: TGTGCCAGCAGCCTCCGAGGTGATGGATTCCAAGAGACCCAGTACTTC; cdr3_aa: CASSLRGDGFQETQYF; clone_size: -; v_call: TRBV5-6; d_call: -; j_call: TRBJ2-5
cdr3_nt: TGCGCCAGCAGCTTGGCCCCGGCCTACGAGCAGTACTTC; cdr3_aa: CASSLAPAYEQYF; clone_size: -; v_call: TRBV5-1; d_call: -; j_call: TRBJ2-7
cdr3_nt: TGTGCCAGCAGCTCCGGGACAGGGTACTCACCCCTCCACTTT; cdr3_aa: CASSSGTGYSPLHF; clone_size: -; v_call: TRBV7-9; d_call: TRBD1; j_call: TRBJ1-6
cdr3_nt: TGTGCCAGCAGTCTCCCACAGGGGGGCAATCAGCCCCAGCATTTT; cdr3_aa: CASSLPQGGNQPQHF; clone_size: -; v_call: TRBV28; d_call: TRBD1; j_call: TRBJ1-5
cdr3_nt: TGTGCCAGCAGCTTAATGGCCCCAGCGGACTACGAGCAGTACTTC; cdr3_aa: CASSLMAPADYEQYF; clone_size: -; v_call: TRBV7-9; d_call: -; j_call: TRBJ2-7
cdr3_nt: TGTGCCAGCAGCCAAGGGGGGGCCTACACAGATACGCAGTATTTT; cdr3_aa: CASSQGGAYTDTQYF; clone_size: -; v_call: TRBV7-2; d_call: -; j_call: TRBJ2-3
cdr3_nt: TGTGCCAGCAGGGCGAATCCAGCGTCTGAAGCTTTCTTT; cdr3_aa: CASRANPASEAFF; clone_size: -; v_call: TRBV6-5; d_call: -; j_call: TRBJ1-1
cdr3_nt: TGTGCCAGCAGCCCAGGGGCGGCTAATGAAAAACTGTTTTTT; cdr3_aa: CASSPGAANEKLFF; clone_size: -; v_call: TRBV7-2; d_call: -; j_call: TRBJ1-4
cdr3_nt: TGTGCCAGCAGCTTTTGGACTAGCGGGGGGGCAACCGGGGAGCTGTTTTTT; cdr3_aa: CASSFWTSGGATGELFF; clone_size: -; v_call: TRBV13; d_call: TRBD2; j_call: TRBJ2-2
cdr3_nt: TGCGCCAGCAGCGGCCAGGGGGAATCACCCCTCCACTTT; cdr3_aa: CASSGQGESPLHF; clone_size: -; v_call: TRBV5-1; d_call: TRBD1; j_call: TRBJ1-6
cdr3_nt: TGTGCCAGCAGCCTGGGGGGGGGACTTTATAGCAATCAGCCCCAGCATTTT; cdr3_aa: CASSLGGGLYSNQPQHF; clone_size: -; v_call: TRBV7-2; d_call: -; j_call: TRBJ1-5
cdr3_nt: TGCGCCAGCAGCCAAGCTTTTCAGGGGGCCTACGAGCAGTACTTC; cdr3_aa: CASSQAFQGAYEQYF; clone_size: -; v_call: TRBV4-1; d_call: TRBD1; j_call: TRBJ2-7
cdr3_nt: TGCGCCAGCAGCCAAGATGGCCCCGGGGAGAATTCACCCCTCCACTTT; cdr3_aa: CASSQDGPGENSPLHF; clone_size: -; v_call: TRBV4-3; d_call: -; j_call: TRBJ1-6